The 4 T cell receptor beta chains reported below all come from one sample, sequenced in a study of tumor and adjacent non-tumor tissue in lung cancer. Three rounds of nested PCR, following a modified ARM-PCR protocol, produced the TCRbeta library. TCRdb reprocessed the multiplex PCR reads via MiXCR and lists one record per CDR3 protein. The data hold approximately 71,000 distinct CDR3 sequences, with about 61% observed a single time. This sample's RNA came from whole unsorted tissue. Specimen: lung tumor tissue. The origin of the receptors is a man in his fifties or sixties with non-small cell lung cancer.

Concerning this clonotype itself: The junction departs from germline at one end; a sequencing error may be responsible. The CDR3 sequence: CSVGELGGANVQTF. CDR3 DNA sequence: TGCAGCGTTGGGGAGCTTGGGGGGGCCAACGTCCAGACTTTC. The rearrangement links TRBV29-1 to TRBJ2-6, with a tentative D call TRBD2 (7 bases). Germline assignment: CDR1 SQVTM and CDR2 ANQGSEA. The CDR3 has 14 amino acids.

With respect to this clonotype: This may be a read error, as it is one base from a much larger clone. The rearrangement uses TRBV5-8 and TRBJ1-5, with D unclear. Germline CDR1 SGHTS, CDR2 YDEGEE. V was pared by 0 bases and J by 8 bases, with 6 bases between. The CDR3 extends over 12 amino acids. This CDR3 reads CASSLASKPQHF. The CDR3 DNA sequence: TGTGCCAGCAGCTTGGCGAGTAAGCCCCAGCATTTT.

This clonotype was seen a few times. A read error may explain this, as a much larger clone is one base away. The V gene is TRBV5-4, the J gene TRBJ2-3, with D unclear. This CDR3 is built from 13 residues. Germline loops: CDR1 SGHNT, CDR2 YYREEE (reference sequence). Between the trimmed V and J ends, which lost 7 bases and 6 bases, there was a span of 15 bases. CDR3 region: CASGIRPEDTQYF. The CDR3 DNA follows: TGTGCCAGCGGCATTAGACCCGAGGATACGCAGTATTTT.

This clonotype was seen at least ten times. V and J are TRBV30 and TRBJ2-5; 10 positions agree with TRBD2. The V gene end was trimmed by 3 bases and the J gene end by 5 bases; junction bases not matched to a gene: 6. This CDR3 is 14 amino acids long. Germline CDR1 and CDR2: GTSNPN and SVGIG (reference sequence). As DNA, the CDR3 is TGTGCCTGGAGCGTAGCGGGAGGTGTGGAGACCCAGTACTTC. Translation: CAWSVAGGVETQYF.